This T cell receptor beta chain was profiled in a study of cytomegalovirus exposure and HLA in healthy donors. Study-level results: A prior analysis recorded that most TCR beta V segments were productive about 90% or about 30% of the time.

The PCR was carried out with 60 Vbeta primers and 13 Jbeta primers. Assay used: immunoSEQ multiplex PCR; TCRdb lists only in-frame clones, some missing. Among roughly 140,000 clones listed, over 75% were seen once. Trimming cost V 0 bases and J 0 bases; bases outside gene matches: 3. CDR3 length: 17 residues. Germline lookup yields CDR1 SGHDT and CDR2 YYEEEE. Each donor was nominally healthy when sampled (though unrecorded immune exposures were likely). Of note for this clone: The target antigen is unknown.

This receptor was taken from a young man in good health and CMV-seropositive. Sequenced input: PBMCs. The chain has TRBV5-6 and TRBJ2-2; TRBD1 matches 9 bases. CDR3 loop: CASSLGTGATNTGELFF. For the CDR3, the DNA is TGTGCCAGCAGCTTGGGGACAGGGGCAACGAACACCGGGGAGCTGTTTTTT.